The 28 T cell receptor beta chains given below trace back to one sample, sequenced in a study of T cell repertoires in cytomegalovirus infection. A single record per CDR3 protein comes from TCRdb applying MiXCR to the reads. The sample includes 300,000 to 400,000 distinct CDR3 sequences, 15% to 20% seen only once; the top ten take 7.5% to 9%. Sequenced: PBMCs. The receptors stem from a human donor in good health (CMV status not recorded). Some clones in this sample may be carry-over from other donors' samples.

The rearrangement links TRBV7-2 to TRBJ2-3, with D hard to call. There are 14 residues in the CDR3. Germline loops: CDR1 SGHTA, CDR2 FQGNSA. Trimming cost V 2 bases and J 14 bases, with 20 bases left between them. CDR3 region: CASSLSSQRFRRYF. CDR3 in DNA: TGTGCCAGCAGCTTAAGCTCGCAGCGCTTTAGGCGGTATTTT.

The J gene is TRBJ1-2, the V gene TRBV20-1, with 10 nucleotides matching TRBD1. V lost 4 bases to trimming and J lost 8 bases; unmatched junction nucleotides: 1. Germline values: CDR1 DFQATT, CDR2 SNEGSKA (reference sequence). The CDR3 sequence is 11 residues long. CDR3: CSAKTGGGYTF. The CDR3 DNA sequence: TGCAGTGCTAAGACAGGGGGCGGCTACACCTTC.

In its sample, this clonotype was seen many times. The gene calls are TRBV7-2 and TRBJ2-1, with 7 positions matching TRBD2. This CDR3 spans 16 amino acids. Germline V gene sequence: CDR1 SGHTA, CDR2 FQGNSA. The V and J ends lost 4 bases and 8 bases, in that order; junction bases with no gene match: 14. CDR3 coding DNA: TGTGCCAGCAGCTCCCCCGAGATAAACCGGGGGGATGAGCAGTTCTTC. This translates into CASSSPEINRGDEQFF. Complete variable domain (other parts from reference TRBV7-2 and TRBJ2-1): GAGVSQSPSNKVTEKGKDVELRCDPISGHTALYWYRQSLGQGLEFLIYFQGNSAPDKSGLPSDRFSAERTGGSVSTLTIQRTQQEDSAVYLCASSSPEINRGDEQFFGPGTRLTVL.

This clonotype was detected only a few times. The chain recombines TRBV19 with TRBJ2-6; TRBD2 agrees at 8 bases. V trimming: 4 bases; J trimming: 4 bases; junction bases outside the gene matches: 6. The germline V gene encodes CDR1 LNHDA and CDR2 SQIVND (reference sequence). The CDR3 consists of 16 residues. The CDR3 loop reads CASSNRGGSGANVLTF. CDR3 sequence (DNA): TGTGCCAGTAGTAATCGGGGGGGATCAGGGGCCAACGTCCTGACTTTC.

V is TRBV29-1 and J is TRBJ1-2; D not resolved. Trimming pared 2 bases from V and 0 bases from J, leaving 4 bases between. Germline V gives CDR1 SQVTM, CDR2 ANQGSEA. The CDR3 covers 12 residues. The CDR3 sequence is CSVESANYGYTF. The CDR3 DNA reads as TGCAGCGTTGAATCTGCTAACTATGGCTACACCTTC.

This clonotype has at least ten counts. V gene TRBV7-8 combines with J gene TRBJ1-5; tentative D call: TRBD1 (5 bases). The germline V gene has CDR1 SGHVS and CDR2 FQNEAQ. V was clipped by 7 bases and J by 3 bases, with 10 bases between them. The CDR3 totals 13 residues. DNA of the CDR3: TGTGCCAGCACAGAGGGGATCAATCAGCCCCAGCATTTT. Protein product: CASTEGINQPQHF.

This clonotype occurred many times. The chain carries TRBV7-2 and TRBJ1-3; D not certain. The germline V and J ends were trimmed by 1 base and 2 bases, with 6 bases remaining between them. Germline V gives CDR1 SGHTA, CDR2 FQGNSA. This CDR3 is 14 amino acids long. The CDR3 DNA reads TGTGCCAGCAGCTTAGTTGCTCCTGGAAACACCATATATTTT. Its protein product is CASSLVAPGNTIYF.

This clonotype was counted at least ten times. The gene calls are TRBV6-2 or TRBV6-3 and TRBJ2-1; weak D call: TRBD2 (6 bases). The V gene's germline CDR1 is MNHEY and CDR2 SVGEGT. Trimming cost V 2 bases and J 10 bases, with 15 bases left between them. CDR3 length: 14 amino acids. This chain's CDR3 is CASSYGGTFVEQFF. The CDR3 nucleotides read TGTGCCAGCAGTTACGGCGGGACTTTCGTAGAGCAGTTCTTC.

This clonotype was counted ten times or more. V and J are TRBV7-8 and TRBJ2-7; D perhaps matches TRBD1 (5 bases). The V gene lost 5 bases and the J gene lost 2 bases, with 13 bases spanning the gap. This CDR3 has 14 amino acids. CDR1 SGHVS and CDR2 FQNEAQ come from the germline V gene. The CDR3 DNA follows: TGTGCCAGCAGCACAGGCTACACCGCCTACGAGCAGTACTTC. Translating it yields CASSTGYTAYEQYF.

In this sample, this clonotype turned up a few times. This chain joins TRBV10-3 and TRBJ1-2; 9 bases are a match to TRBD1. Germline V gene sequence: CDR1 ENHRY, CDR2 SYGVKD. The CDR3 runs to 15 residues. J was trimmed by 12 bases and V by 4 bases; bases with no gene match: 15. CDR3 in amino acids: CAISVTWTGTGIHTF. In nucleotides, the CDR3 is TGTGCCATCAGTGTGACTTGGACCGGGACAGGGATCCACACCTTC.

The chain is built from TRBV12-3 or TRBV12-4 and TRBJ1-2, with a possible D match to TRBD1 (5 bases). The CDR3 runs to 13 residues. V shed 2 bases and J shed 8 bases, with 12 bases lying between them. CDR3 DNA sequence: TGTGCCAGCAGTTTACGCCAGGCAGGGGGCTACACCTTC. Translating it yields CASSLRQAGGYTF.

The chain links TRBV20-1 to TRBJ2-5; 14 nucleotides agree with TRBD2. The V and J ends lost 1 base and 5 bases, in that order; junction bases with no gene match: 15. The CDR3 spans 19 residues. Germline V gene sequence: CDR1 DFQATT, CDR2 SNEGSKA (reference sequence). Here the CDR3 reads CSARAGLAGAWGSQETQYF. The CDR3 DNA sequence: TGCAGTGCTAGAGCGGGACTAGCGGGAGCTTGGGGGTCTCAGGAGACCCAGTACTTC.

CDR3 sequence reads: CAWSLNSGANVLTF. The DNA of the CDR3 is TGTGCCTGGAGTTTGAATTCTGGGGCCAACGTCCTGACTTTC. V is TRBV30 and J is TRBJ2-6; D is ambiguous. CDR3 length: 14 residues. Germline CDR1 and CDR2: GTSNPN and SVGIG (reference sequence). V lost 2 bases to trimming and J lost 1 base, with 6 bases between them. Variable domain in full (rest from reference TRBV30 and TRBJ2-6): SQTIHQWPATLVQPVGSPLSLECTVEGTSNPNLYWYRQAAGRGLQLLFYSVGIGQISSEVPQNLSASRPQDRQFILSSKKLLLSDSGFYLCAWSLNSGANVLTFGAGSRLTVL.

The table lists this clonotype with many counts. The V call is TRBV6-2 or TRBV6-3, the J call TRBJ2-1, with TRBD2 identical over 13 bases. The CDR3 has 16 residues. V lost 5 bases and J lost 5; bases outside the gene matches: 6. Germline assignment: CDR1 MNHEY and CDR2 SVGEGT. In DNA form, the CDR3 reads TGTGCCAGCAGTCGGACTAGCGGGAGTTGGGACAATGAGCAGTTCTTC. Amino acid sequence: CASSRTSGSWDNEQFF.

Regarding this clonotype: With a much larger clone just one base away, this may be a read error. As the CDR3 is not closed by the conserved phenylalanine or tryptophan, this likely results from a read error. The chain couples TRBV12-3 or TRBV12-4 to TRBJ2-3; perhaps TRBD1 as D (5 bases). V gave up 6 bases and J gave up 4 bases, with 17 bases separating them. CDR3 length: 15 amino acids. For the CDR3, the DNA is TGTGCCAGCAGGCTGACCCCGACAGTGGCAGATACGCAGTATATT. As protein: CASRLTPTVADTQYI.

The V and J genes are TRBV19 and TRBJ2-7, with 10 bases identical to TRBD2. Trimming took 4 bases from V and 2 from J; bases not matched to a gene: 5. The germline V gene has CDR1 LNHDA and CDR2 SQIVND (reference sequence). This CDR3 has 15 residues. The CDR3 nucleotides are TGTGCCAGTAGTAGGCCTAGCGGGAGTCCCTACGAGCAGTACTTC. It yields the protein CASSRPSGSPYEQYF. The full variable domain, rest sourced from reference TRBV19 and TRBJ2-7, is DGGITQSPKYLFRKEGQNVTLSCEQNLNHDAMYWYRQDPGQGLRLIYYSQIVNDFQKGDIAEGYSVSREKKESFPLTVTSAQKNPTAFYLCASSRPSGSPYEQYFGPGTRLTVT.

This chain uses TRBV5-4 with TRBJ1-6; D gene ambiguous. The CDR3 covers 13 residues. V was pared by 3 bases and J by 9 bases, with 10 bases between. Looked up from germline, CDR1 is SGHNT and CDR2 is YYREEE (reference sequence). CDR3 in amino acids: CASSYRAGSPLHF. The CDR3 DNA follows: TGTGCCAGCAGCTATCGGGCGGGTTCACCCCTCCACTTT.

The V gene is TRBV2, the J gene TRBJ1-2, with 8 bases lining up with TRBD1. There are 14 residues in the CDR3. V dropped 3 bases and J dropped 7; count of bases not matched to a gene: 7. CDR1 and CDR2 (germline): SNHLY, FYNNEI. The CDR3 region is CASSEGWTGRGYTF. Here the CDR3 DNA reads TGTGCCAGCAGTGAGGGGTGGACAGGGCGTGGCTACACCTTC.

This clonotype was observed a few times. The chain employs TRBV27 and TRBJ2-1; 11 nucleotides agree with TRBD1. The CDR3 covers 14 residues. Germline trimming cut 8 bases from V and 3 bases from J; bases unmatched to any gene: 3. CDR1 MNHEY and CDR2 SMNVEV come from the germline V gene (reference sequence). CDR3 nucleotides: TGTGCCAGCCAGGGGACAGGGGGCTACAATGAGCAGTTCTTC. It specifies CASQGTGGYNEQFF.

This clonotype has a count of ten or more. The chain recombines TRBV7-6 with TRBJ1-1; D remains unclear. The length of the CDR3 is 13 residues. Germline lookup yields CDR1 SGHVS and CDR2 FNYEAQ. V was clipped by 1 base and J by 4 bases, with 7 bases between them. The CDR3 loop is CASSLGQTTEAFF. The CDR3 coding sequence is TGTGCCAGCAGCTTAGGGCAGACCACTGAAGCTTTCTTT.

This clonotype has a count of ten or more. The chain is built from TRBV7-8 and TRBJ2-5; no clear D. The CDR3 is 14 residues long. V was shortened by 1 base and J by 3 bases, with 9 bases between the two germline ends. Germline-derived CDR1 and CDR2 are SGHVS and FQNEAQ. CDR3 residues: CASSLVFRKETQYF. The CDR3 DNA reads TGTGCCAGCAGCTTAGTATTCAGGAAAGAGACCCAGTACTTC.

This clonotype was recorded only once. The chain uses TRBV7-9 and TRBJ1-1; the D gene is possibly TRBD1 (6 bases). Trimming took off 7 bases at V and 0 bases at J, with 18 bases between the two ends. Per germline, CDR1 SEHNR and CDR2 FQNEAQ (reference sequence). The CDR3 consists of 16 residues. The DNA for the CDR3 is TGTGCCAGCACCCGACAGGTGGCGGGGCTGAACACTGAAGCTTTCTTT. Translated: CASTRQVAGLNTEAFF. Filled out from reference TRBV7-9 and TRBJ1-1, the complete variable domain reads DTGVSQNPRHKITKRGQNVTFRCDPISEHNRLYWYRQTLGQGPEFLTYFQNEAQLEKSRLLSDRFSAERPKGSFSTLEIQRTEQGDSAMYLCASTRQVAGLNTEAFFGQGTRLTVV.

This clonotype was picked up many times. CDR3 amino acids: CASSLPRSMNTEAFF. The CDR3 coding sequence is TGTGCCAGCAGTTTACCCAGGAGCATGAACACTGAAGCTTTCTTT. V and J are TRBV28 and TRBJ1-1; D is undetermined. V was shortened by 2 bases and J by 0 bases, with 10 bases between the two germline ends. The CDR3 runs 15 residues. Germline V gene data show CDR1 as MDHEN and CDR2 as SYDVKM.

This clonotype occurred many times. The V gene is TRBV7-9, the J gene TRBJ2-5; 10 bases align to TRBD2. This CDR3 contains 15 residues. Germline CDR1 SEHNR, CDR2 FQNEAQ (reference sequence). V shed 3 bases and J 2 bases; nucleotides not matched to a gene: 3. The CDR3, as DNA: TGTGCCAGCAGCTTCTTACTAGCGGGACAAGAGACCCAGTACTTC. It encodes CASSFLLAGQETQYF.

The gene calls are TRBV20-1 and TRBJ1-2; 9 bases match TRBD1. This CDR3 has 16 residues. The J segment lost 2 bases and the V segment lost 2 bases, leaving 9 bases of the junction unmatched. Germline V gene data show CDR1 as DFQATT and CDR2 as SNEGSKA (reference sequence). As DNA, the CDR3 is TGCAGTGCTAGATTACTGAGGACAGGGGCGAACTATGGCTACACCTTC. Amino acids: CSARLLRTGANYGYTF.

This clonotype was counted only a few times. The chain employs TRBV19 and TRBJ1-2; D gene uncertain. The V end was cut by 0 bases, the J end by 4 bases, with 15 bases between. The CDR3 is made up of 16 amino acids. From germline, CDR1 is LNHDA and CDR2 SQIVND (reference sequence). The CDR3 reads CASSIESPPGLYGYTF. The CDR3 DNA reads as TGTGCCAGTAGTATAGAATCCCCACCAGGTCTCTATGGCTACACCTTC.

This clonotype was counted only a few times. The chain is built from TRBV6-4 and TRBJ1-1; D ambiguous. Germline CDR1 is MRHNA and CDR2 is SNTAGT. Trimming left V 10 bases short and J 11 bases short, with 17 bases between. CDR3 length: 11 residues. CDR3 residues: CATLSRRAAFF. The CDR3 region has the DNA TGTGCCACCCTATCACGTCGGGCGGCTTTCTTT.

The V call is TRBV18, the J call TRBJ1-4; 9 nucleotides align to TRBD1. After removal of 2 bases from V and 8 bases from J, the junction contained 12 bases not matched to a gene. CDR1 is KGHSH, CDR2 LQKENI, per germline. The CDR3 is 17 residues long. As DNA, the CDR3 is TGTGCCAGCTCACCATCGGGCGGAGACAGGGGGAACGAAAAACTGTTTTTT. It is translated as CASSPSGGDRGNEKLFF.